This is a list of T cell receptor beta chains from one sample in a study of cytomegalovirus exposure and HLA in healthy donors. Sequenced by immunoSEQ multiplex PCR; TCRdb stores in-frame clones only, minus some. The table lists about 82,000 clones, 85% to 95% of them singletons. Sample: PBMCs. These receptors all stem from a man between 18 and 35 years old in good health and CMV-seronegative. Each CDR3 is given with its conserved first and last residue. Each record gives: V gene, J gene, CDR3 protein.

V: TRBV4-2
J: TRBJ1-3
CDR3: CASGTGGAGNTIYF

V: TRBV5-4
J: TRBJ1-1
CDR3: CASSSHTNTEAFF

V: TRBV2
J: TRBJ1-2
CDR3: CASFQPRGLGYTF

V: TRBV6-4
J: TRBJ2-1
CDR3: CASSPGGSLYNEQFF

V: TRBV7-9
J: TRBJ1-2
CDR3: CASSPPGGYTF

V: TRBV28
J: TRBJ1-2
CDR3: CASTSPYGYTF

V: TRBV7-2
J: TRBJ2-1
CDR3: CASSLDWTSGVNEQFF

V: TRBV4-3
J: TRBJ2-1
CDR3: CASSQDRRSSGRRRNEQFF

V: TRBV18
J: TRBJ2-2
CDR3: CASSPRTRTGNTGELFF

V: TRBV7-3
J: TRBJ2-2
CDR3: CASSPGPQRDITGELFF

V: TRBV27
J: TRBJ1-2
CDR3: CASSLSGGRESRYGYTF

V: TRBV11-3
J: TRBJ2-7
CDR3: CASSLEGRTGVDEQYF

V: TRBV27
J: TRBJ2-1
CDR3: CASRQGYPGNEQFF

V: TRBV30
J: TRBJ1-2
CDR3: CAWSGVLGQGSLSVGGYTF

V: TRBV5-6
J: TRBJ2-5
CDR3: CASSQPGLAGQETQYF

V: TRBV11-3
J: TRBJ1-1
CDR3: CASSGQGLEMNTEAFF

V: TRBV27
J: TRBJ2-2
CDR3: CASSLLGLAGVANTGELFF

V: TRBV4-1
J: TRBJ1-2
CDR3: CASSQGWGGYGYTF

V: TRBV27
J: TRBJ2-7
CDR3: CASSSRTGGNQQYF

V: TRBV6-4
J: TRBJ2-2
CDR3: CASSELAGGANTGELFF

V: TRBV9
J: TRBJ2-7
CDR3: CASSAGDYGYEQYF

V: TRBV5-5
J: TRBJ1-1
CDR3: CASSYRQGARTEAFF

V: TRBV6-5
J: TRBJ1-3
CDR3: CASSYVRPGSGNTIYF

V: TRBV27
J: TRBJ2-7
CDR3: CASSLLGQVYEQYF